These 17 T cell receptor beta chains came from one sample sequenced in a study of blood T cell repertoires in COVID-19. The method was immunoSEQ multiplex PCR; TCRdb's version includes in-frame clones alone and lacks a portion of them. The sample gives approximately 86,000 clones, 70% to 90% of which show up once; over 7% is in the top ten. The sequencing sample was made of peripheral blood. The receptors shown here come from a man aged 50-60 years with acute or convalescent COVID-19.

V usage is TRBV21-1 and J usage is TRBJ1-5. TRBV21-1 corresponds to a pseudogene. The CDR3 spans 16 residues. The CDR3, as DNA: TGTGCCAGCAGCAAAGCGAGGGAACGACCCAATCAGCCCCAGCATTTT. Its translation is CASSKARERPNQPQHF.

The rearrangement joins TRBV11-2 to TRBJ1-5; TRBD1 is a possible D gene (5 bases). Germline loops: CDR1 SGHAT, CDR2 FQNNGV. The CDR3 covers 13 residues. V gave up 1 base and J gave up 5 bases, with 6 bases separating them. In nucleotides, the CDR3 is TGTGCCAGCAGCTTAGGGGGGGATCAGCCCCAGCATTTT. It yields the protein CASSLGGDQPQHF.

This chain joins TRBV27 and TRBJ1-1; the D is unclear. Trimming left V 6 bases short and J 1 base short, with 12 bases between. Per germline, CDR1 MNHEY and CDR2 SMNVEV (reference sequence). This CDR3 has 14 residues. CDR3 bases: TGTGCCAGCAGCCCTCATCGAGGGAACACTGAAGCTTTCTTT. The encoded protein is CASSPHRGNTEAFF.

This clone has only a few counts. The chain recombines TRBV7-9 with TRBJ1-3; TRBD1 is a possible D gene (5 bases). CDR1 SEHNR and CDR2 FQNEAQ come from the germline V gene (reference sequence). Trimming took 5 bases from V and 3 from J, leaving 11 bases between them. The CDR3 has 14 residues. The chain's CDR3 is CASSPQVFGNTIYF. The CDR3 region has the DNA TGTGCCAGCAGCCCACAGGTTTTTGGAAACACCATATATTTT.

The chain is built from TRBV11-2 and TRBJ1-1; D is ambiguous. This CDR3 comprises 15 residues. From germline, CDR1 is SGHAT and CDR2 FQNNGV. V gave up 2 bases and J gave up 0 bases, with 10 bases separating them. CDR3 DNA sequence: TGTGCCAGCAGCTTACCTACAGCAATGAACACTGAAGCTTTCTTT. Protein: CASSLPTAMNTEAFF.

V is TRBV28 and J is TRBJ1-2; TRBD1 matches at 7 bases. The CDR3 runs 14 residues. CDR1 MDHEN and CDR2 SYDVKM come from the germline V gene. J lost 6 bases, V lost 5 bases, and 9 bases had no gene match. The DNA of the CDR3 is TGTGCCAGCAGTCTACCCTGGGGACAGAATGGCTACACCTTC. Its protein is CASSLPWGQNGYTF.

The V and J genes are TRBV30 and TRBJ1-1, with D possibly being TRBD1 (5 bases). In germline, CDR1 is GTSNPN, CDR2 SVGIG (reference sequence). Trimming took 3 bases from V and 3 from J, leaving 11 bases between them. CDR3 length equals 13 residues. In nucleotides, the CDR3 is TGTGCCTGGAGGGGGGGGAGGGACACTGAAGCTTTCTTT. Amino acid sequence: CAWRGGRDTEAFF.

This chain joins TRBV30 and TRBJ2-6; D is unclear. The CDR3 covers 13 residues. V lost 2 bases and J 1 base, leaving 3 bases between the germline ends. CDR1 is GTSNPN, CDR2 SVGIG, per germline (reference sequence). This CDR3 is CAWSQSGANVLTF. In nucleotides, the CDR3 is TGTGCCTGGAGTCAGTCTGGGGCCAACGTCCTGACTTTC.

The J gene is TRBJ2-3, the V gene TRBV19; D is unresolved. Trimming removed 3 bases from V and 6 bases from J, with 13 bases in between. CDR3 length equals 14 residues. The germline gives CDR1 LNHDA, CDR2 SQIVND (reference sequence). Written as DNA, the CDR3 is TGTGCCAGTAGTATTTCGAATCCCCGGGATACGCAGTATTTT. Encoded protein: CASSISNPRDTQYF.

The genes are TRBV19 and TRBJ1-2, with TRBD1 matching over 7 bases. Germline trimming cut 6 bases from V and 2 bases from J; bases unmatched to any gene: 3. The CDR3 totals 13 residues. Germline CDR1 and CDR2: LNHDA and SQIVND (reference sequence). CDR3 in amino acids: CASRRQGNYGYTF. The CDR3 DNA sequence: TGTGCCAGTAGAAGACAGGGAAACTATGGCTACACCTTC.

The chain has TRBV6-5 and TRBJ1-2; D uncertain. Trimming took off 10 bases at V and 6 bases at J, with 21 bases between the two ends. CDR3 length: 14 amino acids. Germline CDR1 is MNHEY and CDR2 is SVGAGI. The CDR3 protein is CATFRRGQVDGYTF. CDR3 DNA sequence: TGTGCCACCTTTAGGAGAGGGCAGGTGGATGGCTACACCTTC.

This clone has only one observation. The rearrangement uses TRBV10-3 and TRBJ2-1, with 10 positions matching TRBD2. This CDR3 is built from 16 residues. Germline CDR1 is ENHRY and CDR2 is SYGVKD. With V trimmed by 3 bases and J by 7 bases, 9 bases remained unmatched. CDR3 region: CAISDYFSGGKNEQFF. The CDR3 DNA reads as TGTGCCATCAGTGATTACTTTAGCGGGGGGAAAAATGAGCAGTTCTTC.

J is TRBJ1-5 and V is TRBV27, with 9 bases identical to TRBD1. This CDR3 comprises 15 residues. The germline V gene encodes CDR1 MNHEY and CDR2 SMNVEV (reference sequence). The V segment lost 5 bases and the J segment 6 bases; nucleotides outside the gene matches: 8. The CDR3 DNA follows: TGTGCCAGCAGTGTAAGGACAGGGGCAGGTCAGCCCCAGCATTTT. This translates into CASSVRTGAGQPQHF.

The rearrangement joins TRBV20-1 to TRBJ2-3; D is perhaps TRBD1 (6 bases). The CDR3 consists of 15 residues. The germline V gene encodes CDR1 DFQATT and CDR2 SNEGSKA (reference sequence). Trimming took 3 bases from V and 1 from J, leaving 14 bases between them. The CDR3 DNA reads TGCAGTGCTAGTGTAGCAACAGGGCGCACAGATACGCAGTATTTT. As protein: CSASVATGRTDTQYF.

The chain is built from TRBV10-3 and TRBJ2-2; perhaps TRBD1 as D (6 bases). The CDR3 extends over 14 amino acids. Trimming removed 10 bases from V and 6 bases from J, with 18 bases in between. Germline loops: CDR1 ENHRY, CDR2 SYGVKD. Here the CDR3 reads CATFDRSASGELFF. In DNA form, the CDR3 reads TGTGCCACCTTTGACAGGTCCGCGTCCGGGGAGCTGTTTTTT.

The rearrangement uses TRBV7-2 and TRBJ2-5, with unresolved D. The V end lost 2 bases, the J end lost 7 bases, and 14 bases lay between the germline ends. The germline CDR1 and CDR2 sequences are SGHTA and FQGNSA. The length of the CDR3 is 14 residues. This chain's CDR3 is CASSLYQQSWTQYF. For the CDR3, the DNA is TGTGCCAGCAGCTTATATCAACAAAGTTGGACCCAGTACTTC.

This chain uses TRBV2 with TRBJ1-5; TRBD1 is a possible D gene (5 bases). The CDR3 totals 14 residues. Germline CDR1 and CDR2: SNHLY and FYNNEI. V lost 3 bases, J lost 3 bases, and 9 bases lay in between. The CDR3 loop is CASSDWGVNQPQHF. CDR3 nucleotide sequence: TGTGCCAGCAGTGACTGGGGGGTCAATCAGCCCCAGCATTTT. The whole variable domain, filled in from reference TRBV2 and TRBJ1-5, reads EPEVTQTPSHQVTQMGQEVILRCVPISNHLYFYWYRQILGQKVEFLVSFYNNEISEKSEIFDDQFSVERPDGSNFTLKIRSTKLEDSAMYFCASSDWGVNQPQHFGDGTRLSIL.